The 15 T cell receptor beta chains below were found in one sample sequenced in a study of OX40 agonist ivuxolimab in advanced cancers. Only in-frame clones appear in the TCRdb table, and some are missing; sequencing was by immunoSEQ multiplex PCR. The table includes roughly 70,000 clones, approximately 85% detected once. The starting material was CD4+ or CD8+ T cells sorted from blood, obtained in a trial of the OX40 agonist ivuxolimab. These receptors all stem from an adult with an advanced solid tumor such as melanoma, head and neck, liver or kidney cancer.

This chain links TRBV5-4 with TRBJ2-6; a possible D gene is TRBD2 (5 bases). Per germline, CDR1 SGHNT and CDR2 YYREEE (reference sequence). The CDR3 is 15 residues long. Trimming took off 4 bases at V and 4 bases at J, with 12 bases between the two ends. Written as DNA, the CDR3 is TGTGCCAGCAGCCGTTCGGGGTCCGGGGCCAACGTCCTGACTTTC. Translation: CASSRSGSGANVLTF.

The chain combines TRBV5-4 with TRBJ1-2, with unresolved D. The CDR3 has 13 amino acids. CDR1 and CDR2 from the germline V gene are SGHNT and YYREEE (reference sequence). Trimming took off 0 bases at V and 0 bases at J, with 3 bases between the two ends. For the CDR3, the DNA is TGTGCCAGCAGCTTGGACGCTAACTATGGCTACACCTTC. Translation gives CASSLDANYGYTF.

In its sample, this clone was seen a few times. The rearrangement joins TRBV6-1 to TRBJ1-5; TRBD1 agrees at 8 bases. This CDR3 region has 15 residues. The germline V gene has CDR1 MNHNS and CDR2 SASEGT. V was pared by 7 bases and J by 4 bases, with 9 bases of the junction left unmatched. CDR3 protein: CASKISRGLNQPQHF. CDR3 bases: TGTGCCAGCAAAATTAGCAGGGGGCTAAATCAGCCCCAGCATTTT.

The V gene is TRBV6-5, the J gene TRBJ1-3; D is unresolved. The V gene lost 0 bases and the J gene lost 0 bases, with 6 bases spanning the gap. Germline V gives CDR1 MNHEY, CDR2 SVGAGI. The CDR3 extends over 15 amino acids. CDR3 amino acids: CASSYSGTSGNTIYF. In DNA, the CDR3 is TGTGCCAGCAGTTACTCGGGCACCTCTGGAAACACCATATATTTT.

A single count supports this clone. The V gene is TRBV6-1, the J gene TRBJ1-6, with D possibly TRBD1 on 5 matching bases. Germline CDR1 and CDR2: MNHNS and SASEGT. Deletions cut 0 bases from V and 9 bases from J, with 12 bases between. CDR3 length equals 15 residues. CDR3 DNA: TGTGCCAGCAGTGAAGCGCTGCCAGGGCTTTCACCCCTCCACTTT. It is translated as CASSEALPGLSPLHF.

This clone was recorded a few times. The rearrangement uses TRBV2 and TRBJ2-1; 7 bases align to TRBD2. Trimming removed 7 bases from V and 5 bases from J; junction bases left unmatched: 5. Germline V gene lookup returns CDR1 SNHLY and CDR2 FYNNEI. The length of the CDR3 is 13 residues. The CDR3 bases are TGTGCCAGCAATTGGGGAGGGAACAATGAGCAGTTCTTC. It translates to CASNWGGNNEQFF.

The genes are TRBV28 and TRBJ1-5; D is ambiguous. CDR3 size: 14 residues. Trimming pared 4 bases from V and 0 bases from J, leaving 7 bases between. CDR1 and CDR2 from the germline V gene are MDHEN and SYDVKM. DNA of the CDR3: TGTGCCAGCAGTTCGGAGGGTAGCAATCAGCCCCAGCATTTT. Protein: CASSSEGSNQPQHF.

This rearrangement joins TRBV7-8 to TRBJ2-2, with D uncertain. The germline V gene encodes CDR1 SGHVS and CDR2 FQNEAQ. V lost 5 bases, J lost 6 bases, and 13 bases lay in between. This CDR3 region has 14 residues. DNA for the CDR3: TGTGCCAGCAGCCGCCACCTGACGGCCGGGGAGCTGTTTTTT. Amino acids: CASSRHLTAGELFF. The full variable domain, with the rest looked up from reference TRBV7-8 and TRBJ2-2, is GAGVSQSPRYKVAKRGQDVALRCDPISGHVSLFWYQQALGQGPEFLTYFQNEAQLDKSGLPSDRFFAERPEGSVSTLKIQRTQQEDSAVYLCASSRHLTAGELFFGEGSRLTVL.

The genes are TRBV7-8 and TRBJ1-1; D might be TRBD1 (5 bases). Trimming took off 3 bases at V and 7 bases at J, with 6 bases between the two ends. Germline assignment: CDR1 SGHVS and CDR2 FQNEAQ. The CDR3 is 11 amino acids. CDR3 in amino acids: CASSLGVEAFF. CDR3 sequence (DNA): TGTGCCAGCAGCTTGGGGGTTGAAGCTTTCTTT.

J is TRBJ1-2 and V is TRBV7-3; TRBD1 matches at 7 bases. The V segment lost 5 bases and the J segment 1 base; nucleotides outside the gene matches: 4. Germline V gives CDR1 SGHTA, CDR2 FQGTGA. The CDR3 has 14 amino acids. The CDR3 is CASSPGGVNYGYTF. In DNA, the CDR3 is TGTGCCAGCAGCCCAGGGGGTGTTAACTATGGCTACACCTTC.

V gene TRBV6-4 combines with J gene TRBJ2-7, with 7 bases identical to TRBD2. Germline trimming cut 4 bases from V and 2 bases from J; bases unmatched to any gene: 8. CDR1 is MRHNA, CDR2 SNTAGT, per germline. The CDR3 contains 15 residues. The CDR3 nucleotides read TGTGCCAGCAGTGCGTGGGGGGGGGTAACCTACGAGCAGTACGTC. This gives the protein CASSAWGGVTYEQYV.

The chain links TRBV18 to TRBJ1-4; D possibly corresponds to TRBD1 (5 bases). V was cut by 2 bases and J by 8 bases, with 15 bases left in between. The CDR3 extends over 15 amino acids. CDR1 is KGHSH, CDR2 LQKENI, per germline. The CDR3 sequence: CASSPSITRDEKLFF. The CDR3 DNA follows: TGTGCCAGCTCACCAAGCATCACCCGGGACGAAAAACTGTTTTTT.

Points on this clone: The sample carries other DNA sequences with the same CDR3. The chain couples TRBV11-2 to TRBJ2-3; D gene uncertain. V lost 2 bases to trimming and J lost 6 bases, with 6 bases between them. CDR3 length: 12 amino acids. Germline V gene lookup returns CDR1 SGHAT and CDR2 FQNNGV. CDR3 DNA sequence: TGTGCCAGCAGCTTAAGTACGGATACGCAGTATTTT. It yields the protein CASSLSTDTQYF. Combining the CDR3 with reference TRBV11-2 and TRBJ2-3 gives the whole variable domain EAGVAQSPRYKIIEKRQSVAFWCNPISGHATLYWYQQILGQGPKLLIQFQNNGVVDDSQLPKDRFSAERLKGVDSTLKIQPAKLEDSAVYLCASSLSTDTQYFGPGTRLTVL.

The CDR3 protein is CASGLVRTSGIPETQYF. The CDR3 region has the DNA TGTGCTAGTGGTTTGGTAAGGACTAGCGGGATCCCAGAGACCCAGTACTTC. The chain combines TRBV12-5 with TRBJ2-5; 12 bases match TRBD2. The CDR3 length is 17 residues. The V gene end was trimmed by 0 bases and the J gene end by 4 bases; junction bases not matched to a gene: 6. Germline V gene sequence: CDR1 LGHNT, CDR2 FRNRAP.

The genes are TRBV11-2 and TRBJ2-2; a weak D match, TRBD2 (5 bases). The CDR3 sequence is 17 residues long. Between the trimmed V and J ends, which lost 10 bases and 0 bases, there was a span of 21 bases. The V gene's germline CDR1 is SGHAT and CDR2 FQNNGV. Written as DNA, the CDR3 is TGTGCCATCCCCAGTATGAGGGTTAGAGCGAACACCGGGGAGCTGTTTTTT. Protein: CAIPSMRVRANTGELFF.